One and the same sample provided the 23 T cell receptor beta chains below, sequenced in a study of blood T cells in healthy people across ages. A J-beta primer mix and a sample-barcoded 5' primer were used in a second PCR of roughly 7 to 12 cycles. From the 5' RACE reads, TCRdb called clonotypes with MiXCR, one entry per CDR3 protein. The sample shows 550,000 to 650,000 distinct CDR3 sequences, less than 35% of them seen only once. Sequenced material: blood. The receptors were gathered from a woman of 80 years or more in good health.

In its sample, this clonotype was seen many times. The CDR3 bases are TGTGCCAGCAGCGTCACCCTAGGGGCAACCTACAATGAGCAGTTCTTC. It yields the protein CASSVTLGATYNEQFF. The chain recombines TRBV7-2 with TRBJ2-1; D is perhaps TRBD1 (5 bases). This CDR3 is built from 16 residues. In germline, CDR1 is SGHTA, CDR2 FQGNSA. V lost 5 bases and J 2 bases, leaving 16 bases between the germline ends. Complete variable domain (other parts from reference TRBV7-2 and TRBJ2-1): GAGVSQSPSNKVTEKGKDVELRCDPISGHTALYWYRQSLGQGLEFLIYFQGNSAPDKSGLPSDRFSAERTGGSVSTLTIQRTQQEDSAVYLCASSVTLGATYNEQFFGPGTRLTVL.

In regard to this clonotype: Being one base from a much bigger clone, this may be a read error. The chain recombines TRBV2 with TRBJ2-2, with D perhaps matching TRBD2 (6 bases). The CDR3 is made up of 14 amino acids. Per the germline V gene, CDR1 is SNHLY and CDR2 is FYNNEI. CDR3 nucleotide sequence: TGTGCCAGCAACCTAGGAGGGAACACCGGGGAGCGGTTTTTT. This translates into CASNLGGNTGERFF.

This clonotype was observed a single time. At one boundary the junction diverges from the germline segment, which might be a read error. CDR3 amino acids: CAGRDKNEKLFF. The CDR3 DNA sequence: TGTGCCGGCAGGGACAAAAATGAAAAACTGTTTTTT. The chain has TRBV6-5 and TRBJ1-4, with a possible D match to TRBD1 (6 bases). Germline V lookup: CDR1 MNHEY, CDR2 SVGAGI. The CDR3 spans 12 residues.

This clonotype was detected many times. The V gene is TRBV20-1, the J gene TRBJ2-3, with D tentatively TRBD2 (5 bases). The length of the CDR3 is 15 residues. The V end was cut by 3 bases, the J end by 3 bases, with 16 bases between. Germline V gene data show CDR1 as DFQATT and CDR2 as SNEGSKA (reference sequence). The CDR3 region is CSARDSRIVTDTQYF. CDR3 coding DNA: TGCAGTGCTAGGGACTCCCGTATTGTAACAGATACGCAGTATTTT.

CDR3 sequence (DNA): TGCAGCGTTGTTGGGGGAAACACCATATATTTT. It translates to CSVVGGNTIYF. The rearrangement uses TRBV29-1 and TRBJ1-3; no definite D call. The CDR3 length is 11 residues. Germline lookup yields CDR1 SQVTM and CDR2 ANQGSEA. Trimming took 4 bases from V and 4 from J, leaving 5 bases between them.

This clonotype has a count of ten or more. J is TRBJ2-3 and V is TRBV15; TRBD2 agrees at 10 bases. The J segment lost 5 bases and the V segment lost 3 bases, leaving 5 bases of the junction unmatched. CDR1 is LNHNV and CDR2 is YYDKDF in the germline V gene (reference sequence). The CDR3 consists of 15 residues. CDR3 nucleotide sequence: TGTGCCACCAGCAGGGAGCGGGGGGGCGTAGATACGCAGTATTTT. It codes for CATSRERGGVDTQYF.

The chain links TRBV29-1 to TRBJ1-1, with 9 bases lining up with TRBD1. The CDR3 has 14 residues. V was pared by 7 bases and J by 4 bases, with 10 bases of the junction left unmatched. The germline CDR1 and CDR2 sequences are SQVTM and ANQGSEA. Here the CDR3 reads CSAGTGYRGTEAFF. The CDR3 region has the DNA TGCAGCGCTGGGACAGGGTACCGAGGCACTGAAGCTTTCTTT.

This clonotype was seen many times. The gene calls are TRBV7-3 and TRBJ2-7; D uncertain. Germline CDR1 reads SGHTA; CDR2 reads FQGTGA. V lost 1 base and J 3 bases, leaving 10 bases between the germline ends. The CDR3 length is 14 residues. The CDR3 loop is CASSLIITVYEQYF. CDR3 in DNA: TGTGCCAGCAGCTTAATAATAACGGTCTACGAGCAGTACTTC.

This clonotype was counted once. The genes are TRBV7-9 and TRBJ1-1; the D gene is possibly TRBD1 (5 bases). Germline values: CDR1 SEHNR, CDR2 FQNEAQ (reference sequence). The CDR3 covers 15 residues. V shed 5 bases and J shed 3 bases, with 16 bases lying between them. The CDR3 DNA sequence: TGTGCCAGCAGCATAACAGGCGTACCTTACACTGAAGCTTTCTTT. This encodes CASSITGVPYTEAFF.

The rearrangement links TRBV5-6 to TRBJ2-2; 8 bases match TRBD2. J was trimmed by 4 bases and V by 0 bases; bases with no gene match: 11. This CDR3 region has 18 residues. The germline V gene has CDR1 SGHDT and CDR2 YYEEEE. The CDR3 coding sequence is TGTGCCAGCAGCTTGGAAACTAGCGGCGGGGTTGGCACCGGGGAGCTGTTTTTT. The encoded protein is CASSLETSGGVGTGELFF.

This clonotype has at least ten counts. The chain couples TRBV6-5 to TRBJ2-7; 7 nucleotides agree with TRBD2. The germline V gene encodes CDR1 MNHEY and CDR2 SVGAGI. With 5 bases clipped from V and 6 bases from J, the junction kept 4 bases outside the gene matches. The CDR3 loop spans 12 amino acids. CDR3 nucleotides: TGTGCCAGCAGTACGGGGAGGGCCGAGCAGTACTTC. As protein: CASSTGRAEQYF.

This clonotype was recorded many times. The J gene is TRBJ2-7, the V gene TRBV14, with D possibly called TRBD1 or TRBD2 (5 bases each). The V gene's germline CDR1 is SGHDN and CDR2 FVKESK. Trimming took off 0 bases at V and 6 bases at J, with 12 bases between the two ends. This CDR3 has 14 residues. CDR3 protein: CASSQDLGGFEQYF. The DNA for the CDR3 is TGTGCCAGCAGCCAAGATCTTGGGGGATTCGAGCAGTACTTC.

This clonotype was seen a handful of times. This CDR3 is CSVEGGDNQPQHF. The CDR3 DNA reads as TGCAGCGTTGAAGGGGGCGATAATCAGCCCCAGCATTTT. This chain uses TRBV29-1 with TRBJ1-5, with D tentatively TRBD1 (5 bases). Germline V gene lookup returns CDR1 SQVTM and CDR2 ANQGSEA. The CDR3 length is 13 residues. V lost 1 base and J lost 4, with 8 bases in between.

The chain has TRBV7-2 and TRBJ1-2; D might be TRBD1 (6 bases). CDR3 length: 13 amino acids. Germline assignment: CDR1 SGHTA and CDR2 FQGNSA. The V and J ends lost 7 bases and 6 bases respectively, with 15 bases between them. DNA of the CDR3: TGTGCCAGCACCCTTGCAGGGGCTCATGGCTACACCTTC. Residues: CASTLAGAHGYTF. The full variable domain, in which reference TRBV7-2 and TRBJ1-2 provide the parts outside the CDR3, is GAGVSQSPSNKVTEKGKDVELRCDPISGHTALYWYRQSLGQGLEFLIYFQGNSAPDKSGLPSDRFSAERTGGSVSTLTIQRTQQEDSAVYLCASTLAGAHGYTFGSGTRLTVV.

Turning to this clonotype: A clone one base away is much larger, so this may be a read error. The chain is built from TRBV12-3 or TRBV12-4 and TRBJ2-1; TRBD2 matches at 7 bases. The length of the CDR3 is 15 residues. The CDR3 DNA follows: TGTGCCAGCAGTTTCTCGGGGGGTCCCTTCAATGAGCGGTTCTTC. It specifies CASSFSGGPFNERFF.

As to this clonotype: This may be a read error, as it is one base from a much larger clone. The chain joins TRBV20-1 to TRBJ2-3; D call uncertain. V shed 3 bases and J shed 2 bases, with 9 bases lying between them. The CDR3 has 13 amino acids. Germline V gene data show CDR1 as DFQATT and CDR2 as SNEGSKA (reference sequence). In nucleotides, the CDR3 is TGCAGTGCTAGTAGGGCCATCACAGATACGCAGTATTTT. Translation gives CSASRAITDTQYF.

V usage is TRBV5-1 and J usage is TRBJ1-5; 7 nucleotides agree with TRBD1. CDR1 and CDR2 from the germline V gene are SGHRS and YFSETQ. The CDR3 consists of 16 residues. Germline trimming cut 1 base from V and 2 bases from J; bases unmatched to any gene: 6. Here the CDR3 reads CASSLRDREGNQPQHF. As DNA, the CDR3 is TGCGCCAGCAGCTTGAGAGACAGGGAAGGCAATCAGCCCCAGCATTTT.

The rearrangement links TRBV6-5 to TRBJ2-3; D is unresolved. Trimming shortened V by 6 bases and J by 6 bases, and 13 bases separated the two germline ends. The germline V gene encodes CDR1 MNHEY and CDR2 SVGAGI. This CDR3 is built from 13 residues. The CDR3 reads CASSTERVDTQYF. CDR3 coding DNA: TGTGCCAGCAGCACGGAACGGGTGGATACGCAGTATTTT.

In its sample, this clonotype was seen a few times. The chain recombines TRBV2 with TRBJ1-3; D is uncertain. CDR1 is SNHLY and CDR2 is FYNNEI in the germline V gene. Deletions cut 6 bases from V and 0 bases from J, with 9 bases between. The CDR3 extends over 14 amino acids. The chain's CDR3 is CASSGLSSGNTIYF. Written as DNA, the CDR3 is TGTGCCAGCAGCGGTTTAAGCTCTGGAAACACCATATATTTT. Full variable domain (rest looked up from reference TRBV2 and TRBJ1-3): EPEVTQTPSHQVTQMGQEVILRCVPISNHLYFYWYRQILGQKVEFLVSFYNNEISEKSEIFDDQFSVERPDGSNFTLKIRSTKLEDSAMYFCASSGLSSGNTIYFGEGSWLTVV.

This clonotype was seen repeatedly, ten times or more. V is TRBV4-3 and J is TRBJ2-1; maybe TRBD1 (6 bases). The CDR3 loop spans 15 amino acids. Deletions cut 0 bases from V and 4 bases from J, with 10 bases between. Germline V CDR1 and CDR2: LGHNA, YSLEER. The CDR3 loop is CASSQDMDRYNEQFF. CDR3 bases: TGCGCCAGCAGCCAAGATATGGACAGATACAATGAGCAGTTCTTC.

The sample holds many counts of this clonotype. This sequence joins TRBV11-2 and TRBJ2-5; perhaps TRBD2 as D (6 bases). Per the germline V gene, CDR1 is SGHAT and CDR2 is FQNNGV. This CDR3 contains 18 residues. The V end lost 5 bases, the J end lost 1 base, and 23 bases lay between the germline ends. Written as DNA, the CDR3 is TGTGCCAGCAGCCCCCCGGGGGTGGGTGCGGTCCTCCAAGAGACCCAGTACTTC. It encodes CASSPPGVGAVLQETQYF.

This clonotype was observed many times. This chain connects TRBV29-1 to TRBJ1-2, with D perhaps matching TRBD1 (5 bases). Germline values: CDR1 SQVTM, CDR2 ANQGSEA. This CDR3 comprises 13 residues. Deletions cut 2 bases from V and 2 bases from J, with 9 bases between. CDR3 bases: TGCAGCGTTGAATTGGACACAAACTATGGCTACACCTTC. Translation gives CSVELDTNYGYTF.

This clonotype was seen many times. The chain is built from TRBV7-9 and TRBJ1-5; D possibly corresponds to TRBD1 (5 bases). From germline, CDR1 is SEHNR and CDR2 FQNEAQ (reference sequence). There are 16 residues in the CDR3. V lost 1 base and J 5 bases, leaving 15 bases between the germline ends. CDR3 loop: CASSLGVGQGDQPQHF. The CDR3 DNA sequence: TGTGCCAGCAGCTTAGGTGTGGGGCAGGGCGATCAGCCCCAGCATTTT.